This T cell receptor beta chain was sequenced for a study of regulatory dendritic cells for organ transplantation. Study observations and caveats: Naive T cells showed high diversity, memory cells less, memory CD8+ least.

The CDR3 has 15 amino acids. Germline-derived CDR1 and CDR2 are MNHNS and SASEGT. Trimming removed 7 bases at V and 4 bases at J, with 19 bases between. On this clone: The target antigen is unknown.

Clones were sequenced by immunoSEQ multiplex PCR, and TCRdb holds only the in-frame ones, with some missing. Of 35,000 to 40,000 clones listed, 90% to 95% are singletons. The clonotype originates from a human donor in good health. The rearrangement links TRBV6-1 to TRBJ1-2; no firm D call. Sequenced input: naive CD8+ T cells from blood. Subset of the sample: CD45RA+ naive T cells. This CDR3 is CASTPTSERPYGYTF. CDR3 bases: TGTGCCAGCACCCCGACATCAGAACGTCCCTATGGCTACACCTTC.